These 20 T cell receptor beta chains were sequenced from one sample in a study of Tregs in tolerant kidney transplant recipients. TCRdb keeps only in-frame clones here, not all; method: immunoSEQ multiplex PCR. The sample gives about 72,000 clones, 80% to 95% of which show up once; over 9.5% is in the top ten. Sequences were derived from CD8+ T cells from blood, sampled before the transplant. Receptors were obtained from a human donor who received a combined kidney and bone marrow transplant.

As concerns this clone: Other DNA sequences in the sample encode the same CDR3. The CDR3 nucleotides are TGCGCCAGCAGCCAAGCTGAGGACAGGCGCTACGAGCAGTACTTC. Protein product: CASSQAEDRRYEQYF. The V call is TRBV4-1, the J call TRBJ2-7, with TRBD1 matching 7 bases. V shed 1 base and J 3 bases; nucleotides not matched to a gene: 6. The CDR3 is 15 amino acids. Per germline, CDR1 MGHRA and CDR2 YSYEKL.

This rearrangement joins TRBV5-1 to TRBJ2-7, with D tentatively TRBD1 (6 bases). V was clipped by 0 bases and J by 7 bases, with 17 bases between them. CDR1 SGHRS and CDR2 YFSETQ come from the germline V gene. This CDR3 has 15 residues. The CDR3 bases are TGCGCCAGCAGCTTGGAGGGGGTAGGTAGAGAAGAGCAGTACTTC. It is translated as CASSLEGVGREEQYF.

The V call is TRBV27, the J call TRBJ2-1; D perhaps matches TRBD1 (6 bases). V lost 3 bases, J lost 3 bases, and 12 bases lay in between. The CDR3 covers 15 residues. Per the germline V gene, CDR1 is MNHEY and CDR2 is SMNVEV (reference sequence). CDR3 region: CASSFTGTLYNEQFF. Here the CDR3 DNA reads TGTGCCAGCAGTTTCACTGGGACACTCTACAATGAGCAGTTCTTC.

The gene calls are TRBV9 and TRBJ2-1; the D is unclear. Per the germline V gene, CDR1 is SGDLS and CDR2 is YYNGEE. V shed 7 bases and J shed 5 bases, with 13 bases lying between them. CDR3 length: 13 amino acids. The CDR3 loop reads CASARWLDNEQFF. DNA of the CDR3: TGTGCCAGCGCCCGGTGGCTAGACAATGAGCAGTTCTTC.

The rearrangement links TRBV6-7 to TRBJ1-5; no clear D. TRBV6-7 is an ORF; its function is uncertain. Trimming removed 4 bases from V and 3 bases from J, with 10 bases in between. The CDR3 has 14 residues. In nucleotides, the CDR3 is TGTGCCAGCAGTTTGCCAGTACACAATCAGCCCCAGCATTTT. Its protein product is CASSLPVHNQPQHF.

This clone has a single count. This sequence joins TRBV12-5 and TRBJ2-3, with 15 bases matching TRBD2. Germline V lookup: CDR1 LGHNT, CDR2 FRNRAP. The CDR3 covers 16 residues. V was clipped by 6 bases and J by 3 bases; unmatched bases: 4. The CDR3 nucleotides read TGTGCTAGTGGACCGGGGACTAGCGGGAGGACAGATACGCAGTATTTT. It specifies CASGPGTSGRTDTQYF. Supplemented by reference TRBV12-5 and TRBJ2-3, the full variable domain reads DARVTQTPRHKVTEMGQEVTMRCQPILGHNTVFWYRQTMMQGLELLAYFRNRAPLDDSGMPKDRFSAEMPDATLATLKIQPSEPRDSAVYFCASGPGTSGRTDTQYFGPGTRLTVL.

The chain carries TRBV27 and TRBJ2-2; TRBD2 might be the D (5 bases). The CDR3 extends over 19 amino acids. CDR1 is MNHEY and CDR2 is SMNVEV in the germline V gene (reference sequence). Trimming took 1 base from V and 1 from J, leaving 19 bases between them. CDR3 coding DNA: TGTGCCAGCAGTTTATTACCCCGAGCGGTAGGGAAGAACACCGGGGAGCTGTTTTTT. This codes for CASSLLPRAVGKNTGELFF.

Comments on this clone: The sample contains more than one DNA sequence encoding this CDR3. The CDR3 DNA reads as TGTGCCAGCAGCGCTGGGACAGGACTATATGGCTACACCTTC. Protein sequence: CASSAGTGLYGYTF. V usage is TRBV5-6 and J usage is TRBJ1-2; 8 bases line up with TRBD1. The CDR3 is 14 amino acids. Germline CDR1 reads SGHDT; CDR2 reads YYEEEE. The junction had 7 bases not matched to a gene; V was cut back by 4 bases and J by 5 bases.

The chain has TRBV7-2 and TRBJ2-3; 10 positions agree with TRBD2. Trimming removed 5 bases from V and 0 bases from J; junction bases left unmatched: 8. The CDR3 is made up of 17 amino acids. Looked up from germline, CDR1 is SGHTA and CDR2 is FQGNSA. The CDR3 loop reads CASSRLAGVVSTDTQYF. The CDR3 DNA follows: TGTGCCAGCAGCCGTCTAGCGGGGGTTGTAAGCACAGATACGCAGTATTTT.

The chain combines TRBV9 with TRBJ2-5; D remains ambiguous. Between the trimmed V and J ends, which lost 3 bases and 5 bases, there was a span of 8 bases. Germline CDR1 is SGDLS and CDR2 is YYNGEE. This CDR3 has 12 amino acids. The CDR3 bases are TGTGCCAGCAGCGATCGAGCGGAGACCCAGTACTTC. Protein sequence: CASSDRAETQYF.

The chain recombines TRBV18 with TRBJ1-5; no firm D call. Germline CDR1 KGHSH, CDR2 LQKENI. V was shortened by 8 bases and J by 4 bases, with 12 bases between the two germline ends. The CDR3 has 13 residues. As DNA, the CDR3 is TGTGCCAGCACTTACAGCAAAAATCAGCCCCAGCATTTT. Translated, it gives CASTYSKNQPQHF.

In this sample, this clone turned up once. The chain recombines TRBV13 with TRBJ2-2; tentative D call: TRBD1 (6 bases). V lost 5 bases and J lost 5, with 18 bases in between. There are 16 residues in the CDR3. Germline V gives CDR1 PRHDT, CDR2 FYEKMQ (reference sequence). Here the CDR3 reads CASSPRGAVRTGELFF. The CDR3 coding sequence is TGTGCCAGCAGCCCCAGGGGAGCGGTACGGACCGGGGAGCTGTTTTTT.

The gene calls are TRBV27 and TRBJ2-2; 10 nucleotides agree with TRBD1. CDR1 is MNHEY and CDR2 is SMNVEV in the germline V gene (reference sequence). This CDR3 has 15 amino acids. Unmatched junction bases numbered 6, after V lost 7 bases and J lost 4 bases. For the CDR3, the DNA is TGTGCCAGCAATACCGGGACAGGGGCCACCGGGGAGCTGTTTTTT. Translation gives CASNTGTGATGELFF.

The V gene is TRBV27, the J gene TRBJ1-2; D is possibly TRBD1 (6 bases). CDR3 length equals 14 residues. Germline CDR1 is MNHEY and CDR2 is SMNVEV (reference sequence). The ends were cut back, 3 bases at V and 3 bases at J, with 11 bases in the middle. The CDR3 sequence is CASSFSGAHYGYTF. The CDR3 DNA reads TGTGCCAGCAGTTTCTCAGGGGCCCACTATGGCTACACCTTC.

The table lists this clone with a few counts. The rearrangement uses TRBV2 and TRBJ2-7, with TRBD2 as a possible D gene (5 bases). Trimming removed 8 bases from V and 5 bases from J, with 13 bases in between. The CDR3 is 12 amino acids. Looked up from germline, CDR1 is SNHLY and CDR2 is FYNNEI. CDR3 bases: TGTGCCAGCCACCGGGGAGAAGACGAGCAGTACTTC. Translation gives CASHRGEDEQYF.

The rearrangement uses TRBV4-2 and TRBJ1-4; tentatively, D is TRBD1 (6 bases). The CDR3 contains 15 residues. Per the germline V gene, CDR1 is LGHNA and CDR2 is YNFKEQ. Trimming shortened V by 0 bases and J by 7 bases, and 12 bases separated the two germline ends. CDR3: CASSQESQGSEKLFF. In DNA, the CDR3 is TGTGCCAGCAGCCAAGAATCACAGGGTAGTGAAAAACTGTTTTTT.

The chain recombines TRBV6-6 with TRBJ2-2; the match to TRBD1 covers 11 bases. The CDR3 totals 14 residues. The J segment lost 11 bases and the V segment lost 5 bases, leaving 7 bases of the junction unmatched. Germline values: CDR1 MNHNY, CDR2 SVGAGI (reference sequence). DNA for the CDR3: TGTGCCAGCAGTCCCGGACAGGGGGCTATCGAGCTGTTTTTT. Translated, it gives CASSPGQGAIELFF.

The CDR3 loop reads CASSLEDRGQVDTQYF. As DNA, the CDR3 is TGTGCCAGCAGCTTGGAGGACAGGGGGCAGGTAGATACGCAGTATTTT. The chain employs TRBV13 and TRBJ2-3; TRBD1 agrees at 11 bases. V lost 3 bases to trimming and J lost 5 bases; unmatched junction nucleotides: 7. Germline loops: CDR1 PRHDT, CDR2 FYEKMQ (reference sequence). The CDR3 extends over 16 amino acids.

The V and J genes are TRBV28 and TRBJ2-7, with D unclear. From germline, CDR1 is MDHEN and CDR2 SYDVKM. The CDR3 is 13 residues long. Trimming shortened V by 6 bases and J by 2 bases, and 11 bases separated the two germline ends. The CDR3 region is CASSSAETYEQYF. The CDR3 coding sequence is TGTGCCAGCAGCTCGGCGGAAACCTACGAGCAGTACTTC.

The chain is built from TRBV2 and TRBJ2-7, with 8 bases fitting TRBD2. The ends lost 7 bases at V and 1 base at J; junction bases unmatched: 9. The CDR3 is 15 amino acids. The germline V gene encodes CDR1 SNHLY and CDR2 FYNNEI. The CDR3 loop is CASTEGTRRSYEQYF. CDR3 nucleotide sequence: TGTGCCAGCACCGAAGGGACTAGAAGATCCTACGAGCAGTACTTC.